This T cell receptor (beta chain) appears in the sequencing data of a study of breast tumors, draining lymph nodes, adjacent tissues (dated by TCRdb to the mid-2010s). For the wider study: The study compared TCR beta repertoires across tumor, adjacent nontumor tissue and axillary lymph nodes from breast cancer patients. In human breast cancer, the study set out to assess how tumor, surrounding tissue and draining lymph node repertoires relate to one another and whether T cells might be exchanged between them.

V is clipped by 4 bases and J by 3 bases, and the sequence between their germline boundaries is 18 bases long. CDR1 and CDR2, looked up from the germline V gene (reference sequence), are LGHDT and YNNKEL. From the cysteine through the phenylalanine, the CDR3 covers 16 amino acids. The retained sequence is limited to the CDR3, 48 bases, with the frame set at the first base. With regard to this clonotype: Its antigen has not been determined. One base away there is no much larger clone; base qualities are not given.

The lymph node samples were taken from the axillary draining lymph nodes of breast cancer patients. The sequencer was an Illumina HiSeq 2000. Multiplex PCR amplification was used to build the TCR beta chain libraries. High-throughput sequencing was used to analyze the amplified TCR beta chain products. The raw public reads went through TCRdb reprocessing: fastp at Q25, MiXCR clone calling, in-frame beta chains kept. Here each entry gathers all rows of one CDR3 protein and keeps the most common genes and DNA. This sample comprises about 270,000 distinct CDR3 sequences, more than 30% of them detected only once. The ten most abundant clones make up under 1.2% of the sample. Overall results and qualifications from the work: Tumor and nontumor tissue repertoires were significantly more similar in luminal-like than in basal-like breast cancer. The data were considered consistent with the idea that most tumor T cells come from the lymph node and then expand in tumor tissue. Rather than being directly demonstrated, the conclusion that tumor T cells originate in lymph nodes was presented as consistent with a hypothesis. Tumor T-cell repertoires showed less diversity than lymph node repertoires and more diversity than nontumor tissue repertoires, and tumor T-cell repertoires showed preferential V and J gene usage.

The V and J genes are TRBV3-1 and TRBJ1-2; a weak D assignment points to TRBD1 (5 bases agree). The sequence derives from a female donor with breast cancer. Some clones in this sample may be carry-over from other donors' samples. Sequencing used axillary lymph node tissue. The CDR3 corresponds to CASSPWGPPCDYGYTF. The sequenced DNA: TGTGCCAGCAGCCCTTGGGGACCCCCGTGCGACTATGGCTACACCTTC.